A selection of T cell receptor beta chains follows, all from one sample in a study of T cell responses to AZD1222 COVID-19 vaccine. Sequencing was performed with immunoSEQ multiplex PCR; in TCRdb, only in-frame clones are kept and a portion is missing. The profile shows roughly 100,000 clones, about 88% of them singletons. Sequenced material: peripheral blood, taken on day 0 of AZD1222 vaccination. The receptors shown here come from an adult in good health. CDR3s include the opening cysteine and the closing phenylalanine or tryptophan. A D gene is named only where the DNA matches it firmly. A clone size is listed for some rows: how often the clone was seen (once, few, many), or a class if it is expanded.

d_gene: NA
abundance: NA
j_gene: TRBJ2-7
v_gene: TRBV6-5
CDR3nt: TGTGCCAGCAGTTACAGGTCCAGGGACTACGAGCAGTACTTC
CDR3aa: CASSYRSRDYEQYF

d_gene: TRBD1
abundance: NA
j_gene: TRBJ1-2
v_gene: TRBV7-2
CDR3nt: TGTGCCAGACTACAGAACAGGGGGCGCGTGGGCGGCTACACCTTC
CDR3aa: CARLQNRGRVGGYTF

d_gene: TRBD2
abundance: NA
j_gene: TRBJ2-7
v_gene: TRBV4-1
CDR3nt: TGCGCCAGCAGCCATCCCGCGGGGGGGACCTACGAGCAGTACTTC
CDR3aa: CASSHPAGGTYEQYF

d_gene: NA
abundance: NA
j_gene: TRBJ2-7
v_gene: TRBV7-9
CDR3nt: TGTGCCAGCAGCGCCCTAGTGGGGGCCTCCTACGAGCAGTACTTC
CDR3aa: CASSALVGASYEQYF

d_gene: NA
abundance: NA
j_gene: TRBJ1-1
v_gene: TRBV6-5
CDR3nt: TGTGCCAGCAGCACGACTGCTACTGAAGCTTTCTTT
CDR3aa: CASSTTATEAFF

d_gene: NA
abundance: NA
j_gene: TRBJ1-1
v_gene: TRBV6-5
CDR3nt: TGTGCCAGCACTCCAGGTGGCCTAGGCGCTGAAGCTTTCTTT
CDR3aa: CASTPGGLGAEAFF

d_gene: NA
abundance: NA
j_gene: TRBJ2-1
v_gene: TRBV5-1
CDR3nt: TGCGCCAGCAGCCAGCCAGGATATGAGCAGTTCTTC
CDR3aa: CASSQPGYEQFF

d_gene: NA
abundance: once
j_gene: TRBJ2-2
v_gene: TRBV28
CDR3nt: TGTGCCAGCAGTGTCTACACCGGGGAGCTGTTTTTT
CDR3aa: CASSVYTGELFF

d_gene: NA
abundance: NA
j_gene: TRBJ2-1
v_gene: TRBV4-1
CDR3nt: TGCGCCAGCAGCCAGATGGAGGCCCAGACAAGGGGCAATGAGCAGTTCTTC
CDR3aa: CASSQMEAQTRGNEQFF

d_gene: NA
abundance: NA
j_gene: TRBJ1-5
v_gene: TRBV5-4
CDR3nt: TGTGCCAGCAGCTTGCGGGGAAGCAATCAGCCCCAGCATTTT
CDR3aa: CASSLRGSNQPQHF

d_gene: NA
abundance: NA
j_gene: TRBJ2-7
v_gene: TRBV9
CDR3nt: TGTGCCAGCAGCGTACAAGCGTTGTCAGAGCAGTACTTC
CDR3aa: CASSVQALSEQYF